This TCR beta chain is drawn from a study of neoadjuvant nivolumab and ipilimumab in lung cancer. The study, taken as a whole, reports: Only two of four nivolumab-treated tumors gained richness and clonality by surgery.

This table comes from immunoSEQ multiplex PCR, and its TCRdb copy is limited to in-frame clones, with some not included. Among some 20,000 clones listed, roughly 80% were seen once. Deletions cut 2 bases from V and 3 bases from J, with 11 bases between. This CDR3 has 14 residues. Germline V gives CDR1 SGHVS, CDR2 FNYEAQ. A word on this clone: What it binds is unknown.

The sequenced sample was tumor tissue, obtained after neoadjuvant nivolumab, alone or with ipilimumab, at or shortly before surgery. This receptor was obtained from an adult with non-small cell lung cancer. The rearrangement uses TRBV7-6 and TRBJ2-7; tentative D call: TRBD1 (5 bases). The CDR3, as DNA: TGTGCCAGCAGCTTAACAGCCCAGGGCTACGAGCAGTACTTC. Its translation: CASSLTAQGYEQYF.